This is a list of T cell receptor beta chains from one sample in a study of shared clonotypes between healthy human individuals. Assay: immunoSEQ multiplex PCR; the TCRdb copy retains only in-frame clones and omits some. This table holds 740,000 or so clones, more than 70% found once. The sample taken for sequencing was memory CD4+ T cells sorted from blood. The receptors derive from a woman aged 25 to 39 in good health. Both conserved end residues are part of each CDR3. A D gene is named only where the DNA matches it firmly. Clone size is given for some rows only: seen once, a few or many times, or a class if the clone is expanded.

size,J,D,V,DNA,CDR3
few,TRBJ1-2,NA,TRBV28,TGTGCCAGCAGTAATAATTTCTATGGCTACACCTTC,CASSNNFYGYTF
NA,TRBJ2-1,TRBD2,TRBV6-5,TGTGCCAGCAGTCCCCGTTTAGCGGGAGTCCATGAGCAGTTCTTC,CASSPRLAGVHEQFF
NA,TRBJ1-3,TRBD1,TRBV5-1,TGCGCCAGCAGTCTCGACAGGGGACGAAACACCATATATTTT,CASSLDRGRNTIYF
NA,TRBJ1-1,TRBD1,TRBV5-1,TGCGCCAGCAGCGCGCTTTCTTTCACAGGGGCTGAAGCTTTCTTT,CASSALSFTGAEAFF
once,TRBJ2-5,TRBD2,TRBV4-2,TGTGCCAGCAGCCAAGGGGTCAGCGGGAGAGGGTTAGAGACCCAGTACTTC,CASSQGVSGRGLETQYF
NA,TRBJ1-2,NA,TRBV27,TGTGCCAGCAGGCCCGCAGGGCCGAACTATGGCTACACCTTC,CASRPAGPNYGYTF
NA,TRBJ2-7,TRBD1,TRBV5-1,TGCGCCAGCAGTGCCGACAGGGAGCTCGAGCAGTACTTC,CASSADRELEQYF
NA,TRBJ2-7,NA,TRBV28,TGTGCCAGCAGCGGGGCCTTGGCGGGATACTCCTACGAGCAGTACTTC,CASSGALAGYSYEQYF
NA,TRBJ2-3,TRBD1,TRBV27,TGTGCCAGCAGACAAACGGGACAGGGGTCACCAGATACGCAGTATTTT,CASRQTGQGSPDTQYF
once,TRBJ2-5,TRBD1,TRBV7-9,TGTGCCAGCAGCACCTCTTCGCCCGGGACAGGGGAGACCCAGTACTTC,CASSTSSPGTGETQYF
once,TRBJ1-1,NA,TRBV5-8,TGTGCCAGCAGCTTGGCGGCCAGCCACACTGAAGCTTTCTTT,CASSLAASHTEAFF
NA,TRBJ2-3,TRBD2,TRBV19,TGTGCCAGTAGTATACCTGGGACTAGCGGGTTTGGCTATACGCAGTATTTT,CASSIPGTSGFGYTQYF
NA,TRBJ2-7,NA,TRBV2,TGTGCCAGCAGTGAAGGACCGGGACACCACTCCTACGAGCAGTACTTC,CASSEGPGHHSYEQYF
NA,TRBJ2-7,TRBD1,TRBV14,TGTGCCAGCAGCCACCAGCCGGGGACAGGGGCTTCAAGACCCCCCTACGAGCAGTACTTC,CASSHQPGTGASRPPYEQYF
NA,TRBJ1-2,NA,TRBV5-4,TGTGCCAGCAGCTTGGAGGCACAGGCCTGGGGTCGGTATGGCTACACCTTC,CASSLEAQAWGRYGYTF
NA,TRBJ1-5,TRBD1,TRBV2,TGTGCCAGCACCGGGACAGTCAATCAGCCCCAGCATTTT,CASTGTVNQPQHF
NA,TRBJ2-1,TRBD1,TRBV5-1,TGCGCCAGCAGGGGACAGCTGAGCTCCTACAATGAGCAGTTCTTC,CASRGQLSSYNEQFF
NA,TRBJ2-5,NA,TRBV5-4,TGTGCCAGCAGTCCTGCCTCGGAGACCCAGTACTTC,CASSPASETQYF
NA,TRBJ2-7,NA,TRBV28,TGTGCCAGCAGTTTGGAAGGGACAGCGGGTGAGCAGTACTTC,CASSLEGTAGEQYF
NA,TRBJ2-3,TRBD2,TRBV7-8,TGTGCCAGCAGCTTAGCGGGAGGGAGAAGGTCCACAGATACGCAGTATTTT,CASSLAGGRRSTDTQYF
NA,TRBJ1-2,NA,TRBV5-4,TGTGCCAGCAACACCTATGGGGTAAACTATGGCTACACCTTC,CASNTYGVNYGYTF
NA,TRBJ1-2,TRBD1,TRBV7-9,TGTGCCAGCAGCTCGGGACAGACCCGCTATGGCTACACCTTC,CASSSGQTRYGYTF
many,TRBJ2-7,NA,TRBV7-9,TGTGCCAGCAGCTTGAGGAGAGGGGACGAGCAGTACTTC,CASSLRRGDEQYF